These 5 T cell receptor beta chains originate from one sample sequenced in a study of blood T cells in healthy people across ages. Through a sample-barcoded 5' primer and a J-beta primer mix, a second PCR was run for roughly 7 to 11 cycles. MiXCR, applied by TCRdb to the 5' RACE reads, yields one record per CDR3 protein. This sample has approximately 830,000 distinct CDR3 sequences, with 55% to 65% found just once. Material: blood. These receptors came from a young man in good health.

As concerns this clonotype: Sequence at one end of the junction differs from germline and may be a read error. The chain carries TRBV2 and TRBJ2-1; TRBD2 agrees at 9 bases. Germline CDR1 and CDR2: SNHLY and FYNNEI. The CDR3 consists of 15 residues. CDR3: CASSEGGGAYDEQFF. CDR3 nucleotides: TGTGCCAGCAGCGAAGGCGGGGGGGCTTATGATGAGCAGTTCTTC.

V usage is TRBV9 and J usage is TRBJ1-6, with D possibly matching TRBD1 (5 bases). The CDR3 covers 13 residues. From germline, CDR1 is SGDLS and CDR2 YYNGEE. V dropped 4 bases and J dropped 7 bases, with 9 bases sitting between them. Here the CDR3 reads CASSSPGNSPLHF. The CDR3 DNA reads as TGTGCCAGCAGCTCTCCAGGGAATTCACCCCTCCACTTT. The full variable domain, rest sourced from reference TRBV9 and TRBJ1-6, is DSGVTQTPKHLITATGQRVTLRCSPRSGDLSVYWYQQSLDQGLQFLIQYYNGEERAKGNILERFSAQQFPDLHSELNLSSLELGDSALYFCASSSPGNSPLHFGNGTRLTVT.

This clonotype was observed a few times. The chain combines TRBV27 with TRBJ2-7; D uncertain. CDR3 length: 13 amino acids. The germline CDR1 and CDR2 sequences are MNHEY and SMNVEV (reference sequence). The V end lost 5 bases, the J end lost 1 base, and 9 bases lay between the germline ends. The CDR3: CASSVTLSYEQYF. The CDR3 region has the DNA TGTGCCAGCAGTGTCACACTTTCCTACGAGCAGTACTTC.

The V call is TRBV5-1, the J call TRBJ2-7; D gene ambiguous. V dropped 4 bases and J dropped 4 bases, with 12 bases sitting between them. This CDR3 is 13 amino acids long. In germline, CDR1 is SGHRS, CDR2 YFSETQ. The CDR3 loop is CASSLRNGYEQYF. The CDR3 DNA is TGCGCCAGCAGCCTGAGAAATGGTTACGAGCAGTACTTC.

In nucleotides, the CDR3 is TGCAGCGTGACACTAGCGGGTATCTCCTACGAGCAGTACTTC. It encodes CSVTLAGISYEQYF. The V and J genes are TRBV29-1 and TRBJ2-7, with 9 bases matching TRBD2. V was pared by 6 bases and J by 0 bases, with 6 bases of the junction left unmatched. The CDR3 is 14 residues long. Germline-derived CDR1 and CDR2 are SQVTM and ANQGSEA.